The 10 T cell receptor beta chains below all came from one sample that was sequenced in a study of CXCR3-negative and CXCR3-positive naive CD8 T cells. All TRB cDNA libraries came from 5' RACE performed with UMI labels. For each CDR3 protein, TCRdb gives one entry from its re-call of the 5' RACE reads, without DNA. The sample holds approximately 130,000 distinct CDR3 sequences. Antigen specificity for these receptors is unknown. Study-level points and caveats: Relative to CXCR3-negative naive cells, CXCR3-positive naive cells had more hydrophobic TRB CDR3s.

The sequenced sample was naive CXCR3+ CD8+ T cells from blood. The subset is: CD45RO-CCR7+CD27+CD95- naive CD8+ T cells expressing CXCR3 (TNR3+). These receptors all stem from a human donor in good health. Some clones in this sample may be carry-over from other donors' samples.

The J gene is TRBJ1-1, the V gene TRBV21-1; TCRdb's D gene call, TRBD1, goes unchecked for lack of DNA. TRBV21-1 is a pseudogene locus. CDR3 length equals 16 residues. CDR3 region: CASSTPGQGRKAEAFF.

This CDR3 reads CSVPTLADYNEQFF. This sequence joins TRBV29-1 and TRBJ2-1; absent DNA, TCRdb's TRBD2 call cannot be checked. Germline V gives CDR1 SQVTM, CDR2 ANQGSEA. The CDR3 loop spans 14 amino acids.

The chain combines TRBV3-1 with TRBJ2-5; TCRdb's assignment of TRBD2 cannot be checked, as there is no DNA. The germline gives CDR1 LGHDT, CDR2 YNNKEL (reference sequence). The CDR3 length is 16 residues. The CDR3 reads CASSPRLAEFQETQYF.

The chain carries TRBV4-3 and TRBJ2-7; the TCRdb D gene call, TRBD2, has no DNA to confirm it. The CDR3 length is 16 residues. Germline V CDR1 and CDR2: LGHNA, YSLEER. The CDR3: CASSQRPTEGFDEQYF.

This chain joins TRBV5-1 and TRBJ2-1; TCRdb's D call, TRBD2, is unchecked because there is no DNA. CDR3 length: 16 amino acids. Germline V lookup: CDR1 SGHRS, CDR2 YFSETQ. The chain's CDR3 is CASSASGRKSSNEQFF.

The chain uses TRBV12-5 and TRBJ1-1; checking the TCRdb D call of TRBD1 is not possible without DNA. The CDR3 contains 18 residues. Germline V CDR1 and CDR2: LGHNT, FRNRAP. Here the CDR3 reads CASGLAVTGFNMNTEAFF. Variable domain in full (rest from reference TRBV12-5 and TRBJ1-1): DARVTQTPRHKVTEMGQEVTMRCQPILGHNTVFWYRQTMMQGLELLAYFRNRAPLDDSGMPKDRFSAEMPDATLATLKIQPSEPRDSAVYFCASGLAVTGFNMNTEAFFGQGTRLTVV.

The chain joins TRBV5-1 to TRBJ2-7. Germline CDR1 is SGHRS and CDR2 is YFSETQ. There are 13 residues in the CDR3. The chain's CDR3 is CASSLATDYEQYF.

This chain connects TRBV29-1 to TRBJ2-7; TCRdb's assignment of TRBD1 cannot be checked, as there is no DNA. Germline V gene lookup returns CDR1 SQVTM and CDR2 ANQGSEA. CDR3 length equals 13 residues. The CDR3 here is CSVVGPGAREQYF.

J is TRBJ2-3 and V is TRBV28; with no DNA, the TCRdb D assignment of TRBD2 cannot be verified. Per germline, CDR1 MDHEN and CDR2 SYDVKM. CDR3 length: 16 amino acids. This CDR3 is CASSFRLAGVGDTQYF.

The rearrangement uses TRBV7-9 and TRBJ2-6; TCRdb reports TRBD1, a call that lacks DNA to check it against. The CDR3 is 17 residues long. Germline assignment: CDR1 SEHNR and CDR2 FQNEAQ (reference sequence). CDR3: CASSDTTASSGANVLTF.